This T cell receptor beta chain was obtained from a study of read filtering for tumor transcriptome and immune sequencing. Study background: R-ISS stage counts were under ten for I, more than 15 for II, roughly seven for III. TCR-mapped reads were about 3.5 to 10.27 million with IR-seq versus roughly 80 to 1273 with RNA-seq. Whole-study findings and limits: RNA-seq captured clonotypes less deeply and reliably than IR-seq.

Trimming at V came to 7 bases and at J to 10 bases, leaving 13 bases not matched to a gene. CDR3 size: 14 residues. The germline V gene has CDR1 SEHNR and CDR2 FQNEAQ (reference sequence). From about 400 ng of RNA, a library with molecular barcoded alpha/delta and beta/gamma adaptors was made. TCRdb reprocessed the reads via MiXCR and lists one record per CDR3 protein. This sample has 90,000 or so distinct CDR3 sequences; 20% to 25% occur once, and the top ten carry roughly 11%. On this clonotype itself: What it recognizes is unknown.

Sampling of bone marrow took place during active disease in every patient. J is TRBJ2-3 and V is TRBV7-9; 8 bases map to TRBD2. This sequence originates from a donor at least 40 years old with multiple myeloma. The specimen was a population of CD138-negative cells sorted from bone marrow. The CDR3 protein is CASTHGGAVNAQYF. CDR3 bases: TGTGCCAGCACCCACGGGGGGGCGGTGAATGCGCAGTATTTT.